The source of this T cell receptor beta chain is a study of tumor-infiltrating lymphocytes in primary liver carcinoma. Points from the study as a whole: Tumor top-250-clone fraction significantly exceeded that of blood (p = 0.039).

CDR1 is SGHDT, CDR2 YYEEEE, per germline. This CDR3 comprises 14 residues. V was pared by 2 bases and J by 4 bases, with 12 bases between. Extraction of RNA together with DNA used roughly 19-32 mg of unsorted bulk tissue. Worth noting for this clonotype: The antigen is unknown.

The template, around 540 ng total RNA, yielded TCR beta cDNA made with a constant-region primer. Libraries covering TCR beta were generated through three nested multiplex PCR rounds (using a slightly modified ARM-PCR). In the first two PCR rounds, TRBV1-TRBV30 forward primers were paired with a C-beta reverse primer, and each round lasted approximately 10 cycles. MiXCR was run by TCRdb on the multiplex PCR reads, yielding one entry per CDR3 protein. The sample lists about 120,000 distinct CDR3 sequences; less than 75% were seen once. The sequence derives from a woman aged 55-75 years with primary liver carcinoma and hepatitis B virus infection. The chain combines TRBV5-6 with TRBJ2-5, with a weak D call TRBD1 (6 bases). What was sequenced was tumor-adjacent normal liver tissue. The DNA of the CDR3 is TGTGCCAGCAGCTTTGTTACAGGGTTAGAGACCCAGTACTTC. Translated, it gives CASSFVTGLETQYF.